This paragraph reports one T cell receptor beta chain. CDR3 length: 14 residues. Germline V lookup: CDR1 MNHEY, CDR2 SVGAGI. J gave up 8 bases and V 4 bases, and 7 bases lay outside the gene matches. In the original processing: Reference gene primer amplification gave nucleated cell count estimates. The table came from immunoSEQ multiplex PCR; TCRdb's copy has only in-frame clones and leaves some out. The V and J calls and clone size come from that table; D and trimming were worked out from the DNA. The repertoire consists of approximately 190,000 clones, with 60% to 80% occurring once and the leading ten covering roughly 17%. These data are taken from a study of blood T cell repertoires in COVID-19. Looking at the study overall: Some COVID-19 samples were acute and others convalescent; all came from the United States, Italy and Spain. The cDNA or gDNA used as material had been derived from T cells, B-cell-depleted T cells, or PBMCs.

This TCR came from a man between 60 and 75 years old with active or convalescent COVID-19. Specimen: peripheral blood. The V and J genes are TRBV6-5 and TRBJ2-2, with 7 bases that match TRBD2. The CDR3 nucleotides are TGTGCCAGCAGTTCCAGACTAGCAGCTGGGGAGCTGTTTTTT. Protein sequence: CASSSRLAAGELFF.